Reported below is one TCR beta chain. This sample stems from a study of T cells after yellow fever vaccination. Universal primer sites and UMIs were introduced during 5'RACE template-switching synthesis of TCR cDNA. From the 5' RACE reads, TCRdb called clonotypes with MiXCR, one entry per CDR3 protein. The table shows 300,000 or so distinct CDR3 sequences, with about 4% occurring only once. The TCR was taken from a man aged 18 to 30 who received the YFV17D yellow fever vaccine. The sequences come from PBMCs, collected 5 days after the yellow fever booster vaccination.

The CDR3 sequence is CSARSGSDTQYF. The CDR3, as DNA: TGCAGTGCTAGAAGTGGTTCGGATACGCAGTATTTT. The V gene is TRBV20-1, the J gene TRBJ2-3; D is unclear. V lost 2 bases to trimming and J lost 6 bases, with 9 bases between them. The CDR3 runs to 12 residues. The germline gives CDR1 DFQATT, CDR2 SNEGSKA (reference sequence).